This TCR beta chain stems from a study of a mutant IDH1 vaccine in newly diagnosed glioma (dated by TCRdb to about 2021). Turning to the overall study: Eight vaccinations were administered to patients in weeks 1, 3, 5, 7, 11, 15, 19 and 23, corresponding to visits V03 through V10. Vaccination started 4-6 weeks after radiotherapy alone, or was given together with temozolomide cycles in the groups whose treatment included chemotherapy. The roughly 33 treated patients were approximately 60% male and roughly 40% female, with a mean age of approximately 40 years. Prior to enrollment, patients had been given standard therapy consisting of radiotherapy alone, temozolomide alone, or radiochemotherapy with temozolomide, with the combination given to most patients. Six visits were used for peripheral blood collection: V03 (baseline), V05, V07, V10, V12 and V13. For exploratory analyses, longitudinal TCRB deep sequencing was carried out in roughly 23 treated patients wherever samples were available.

Concerning this clone: No cognate antigen has been identified for it. Qualities for individual bases were not recorded, and no much larger clone is one base off.

Sample time point, as interpreted from the label and publication: week 11, during vaccination. Every vaccine dose consisted of 300 ug of a 20-mer mutant IDH1 peptide in Montanide, administered subcutaneously together with topical imiquimod. All donors had newly diagnosed IDH1-mutant astrocytomas of WHO grade 3 or 4 that showed loss of nuclear ATRX. The samples were drawn from NOA16, a multicentre, single-arm, open-label phase I trial in Germany that tested a mutant IDH1 peptide vaccine in humans for the first time. Genomic DNA for TCRB sequencing was extracted from EDTA blood using the DNeasy Blood and Tissue Kit. CDR1 and CDR2 (SGHRS, YFSETQ) derive from the germline V gene. The CDR3 covers 15 residues, taking in both the cysteine and the phenylalanine. The kept DNA is CDR3 alone, 45 bases in frame from the first base. The V and J ends are trimmed by 0 bases and 5 bases, leaving 9 bases between them.

To prepare the library, the immunoSEQ multiplex PCR assay was applied. Rearranged TCR beta chain sequences were amplified with the hsTCRB Kit following the manufacturer's protocol. An Illumina MiSeq was used to sequence the TCRB libraries. The original pipeline was this. The proprietary platform of the kit vendor was used for demultiplexing, trimming and gene mapping. TCRdb obtained this table from immuneACCESS and retained in-frame rearrangements with V and J assigned. These tables miss some clones; where compared with another copy, unresolved V genes account for less than half of the shortfall, and the remainder is unexplained. That table gives V, J and clone size, and the DNA gave D and trimming. The sample table holds some 64,000 clones, of which approximately 84% were seen once. The biggest ten clones account for 8.5% to 9.5% of the sample. The investigation overall reported the following: Selection of PBMC samples for TCRB deep sequencing was based on availability. Vaccine-induced immune responses across multiple MHC alleles were detected in about 92% of patients. According to the authors, sample limitations meant that analyses of patient blood samples could not be reproduced. No apparent relationship was observed between pseudoprogression and alterations in the top peripheral T cell clonotypes detected by TCRB sequencing.

Sequenced here: PBMCs, sampled from a glioma patient whose treatment included an IDH1 peptide vaccine. The clonotype was recovered from a woman between 50 and 59 years old with glioma. This chain is built from TRBV5-1 and TRBJ1-6; the best D guess is TRBD1, with 5 bases matching. The CDR3: CASSLVQGDNSPLHF. The DNA reads TGCGCCAGCAGCTTGGTGCAGGGAGATAATTCACCCCTCCACTTT. Reference TRBV5-1 and TRBJ1-6 proteins supply the regions before and after the CDR3; the full variable domain is: KAGVTQTPRYLIKTRGQQVTLSCSPISGHRSVSWYQQTPGQGLQFLFEYFSETQRNKGNFPGRFSGRQFSNSRSEMNVSTLELGDSALYLCASSLVQGDNSPLHFGNGTRLTVT.